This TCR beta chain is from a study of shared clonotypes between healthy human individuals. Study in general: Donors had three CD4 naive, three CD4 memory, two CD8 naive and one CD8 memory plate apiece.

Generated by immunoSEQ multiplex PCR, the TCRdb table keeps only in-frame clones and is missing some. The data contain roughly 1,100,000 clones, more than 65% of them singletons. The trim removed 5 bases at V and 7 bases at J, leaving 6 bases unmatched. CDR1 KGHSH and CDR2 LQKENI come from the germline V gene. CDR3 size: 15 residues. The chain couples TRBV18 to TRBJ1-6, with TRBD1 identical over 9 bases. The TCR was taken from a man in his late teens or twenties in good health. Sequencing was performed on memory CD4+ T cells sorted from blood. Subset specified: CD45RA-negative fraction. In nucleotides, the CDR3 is TGTGCCAGCTCAGGAAGACAGGGGGACAATTCACCCCTCCACTTT. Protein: CASSGRQGDNSPLHF.